This T cell receptor beta chain was obtained from a study of T-cell memory formation after mild COVID-19. Whole-study findings and limits: The authors left the SARS-CoV-2 specificity of second-wave clones peaking on day 37 unconfirmed. CD4+ contracting clones were mainly CM and EM; CD8+ ones, EMRA.

CDR1 is LGHNA, CDR2 YSLEER, per germline. Trimming removed 0 bases at V and 4 bases at J, with 13 bases between. CDR3 length equals 15 residues. TCRdb reprocessed the 5' RACE reads via MiXCR and lists one record per CDR3 protein. The table has around 420,000 distinct CDR3 sequences, approximately 24% seen once; the top ten hold around 9%. Worth noting for this clonotype: Its antigen is unknown.

This clonotype originated in an adult woman who had mild COVID-19 (a few samples of this study predate the infection). Cell type and time point are not known. The sequencing sample was made of PBMCs or a T cell subset sorted from them (not recorded which). The J gene is TRBJ2-7, the V gene TRBV4-3, with D perhaps matching TRBD1 (6 bases). The CDR3 loop is CASSQDRGVHYEQYF. The CDR3 DNA reads TGCGCCAGCAGCCAAGACAGGGGCGTTCATTACGAGCAGTACTTC.